Below, 17 T cell receptor beta chains from the same sample are listed, as sequenced in a study of OX40 agonist ivuxolimab in advanced cancers. The method was immunoSEQ multiplex PCR; TCRdb's version includes in-frame clones alone and lacks a portion of them. Counted here are roughly 25,000 clones, around 81% occurring once; the ten biggest clones make up roughly 32%. This specimen consisted of CD4+ or CD8+ T cells sorted from blood, obtained in a trial of the OX40 agonist ivuxolimab. The receptors were gathered from an adult with an advanced solid tumor such as melanoma, head and neck, liver or kidney cancer.

V usage is TRBV6-5 and J usage is TRBJ2-7; D is ambiguous. V lost 2 bases and J 0 bases, leaving 11 bases between the germline ends. Germline V gene data show CDR1 as MNHEY and CDR2 as SVGAGI. There are 15 residues in the CDR3. DNA of the CDR3: TGTGCCAGCAGTTACGGGTCGGGCGGCTCCTACGAGCAGTACTTC. Protein: CASSYGSGGSYEQYF.

This chain joins TRBV10-2 and TRBJ2-3; D might be TRBD1 or TRBD2, each matching 5 bases. Germline lookup yields CDR1 WSHSY and CDR2 SAAADI. With 5 bases removed from V and 4 bases from J, the gap between germline ends came to 16 bases. The CDR3 contains 15 residues. CDR3 nucleotides: TGCGCCAGCAGTCCGGGACGTAGCCCCCCAGATACGCAGTATTTT. This translates into CASSPGRSPPDTQYF.

The V and J genes are TRBV6-1 and TRBJ1-5; D not certain. V lost 3 bases to trimming and J lost 1 base, with 13 bases between them. CDR1 and CDR2 (germline): MNHNS, SASEGT. The CDR3 sequence is 16 residues long. CDR3 region: CASSDPYWESNQPQHF. DNA of the CDR3: TGTGCCAGCAGTGATCCATACTGGGAAAGCAATCAGCCCCAGCATTTT.

V gene TRBV29-1 combines with J gene TRBJ2-1; the D gene is possibly TRBD2 (6 bases). Trimming pared 7 bases from V and 2 bases from J, leaving 18 bases between. Looked up from germline, CDR1 is SQVTM and CDR2 is ANQGSEA. The CDR3 spans 15 residues. The CDR3, as DNA: TGCAGCGCCCTGGGTCCGGGAGCTACCTACAATGAGCAGTTCTTC. Its protein is CSALGPGATYNEQFF.

This chain connects TRBV30 to TRBJ1-5, with D uncertain. Deletions cut 5 bases from V and 9 bases from J, with 17 bases between. From germline, CDR1 is GTSNPN and CDR2 SVGIG (reference sequence). This CDR3 has 13 residues. CDR3: CAWGLHTGRPQHF. CDR3 bases: TGTGCCTGGGGTCTCCATACGGGGAGGCCCCAGCATTTT.

V gene TRBV9 combines with J gene TRBJ1-6, with unresolved D. This CDR3 comprises 15 residues. Trimming cost V 4 bases and J 7 bases, with 15 bases left between them. Germline V gene lookup returns CDR1 SGDLS and CDR2 YYNGEE. CDR3 sequence: CASSLGPHTNSPLHF. The CDR3 DNA follows: TGTGCCAGCAGCCTCGGCCCACACACGAATTCACCCCTCCACTTT.

Details on this clone: Germline and junction disagree at one end, which may indicate a read error. In the same sample, other DNA sequences code for this CDR3. The CDR3 sequence is CASSSDRADGELFF. Written as DNA, the CDR3 is TGCGCCAGCAGCTCCGACAGGGCGGACGGGGAGCTGTTTTTT. This chain connects TRBV5-4 to TRBJ2-2; 7 bases agree with TRBD1. The CDR3 is made up of 14 amino acids. Germline V gene lookup returns CDR1 SGHNT and CDR2 YYREEE (reference sequence).

The chain uses TRBV7-2 and TRBJ2-2; 8 bases match TRBD1. Germline values: CDR1 SGHTA, CDR2 FQGNSA. The CDR3 loop spans 16 amino acids. The J segment lost 4 bases and the V segment lost 0 bases, leaving 4 bases of the junction unmatched. CDR3 sequence (DNA): TGTGCCAGCAGCTTAGCTTGGACAGGGAGCACCGGGGAGCTGTTTTTT. This encodes CASSLAWTGSTGELFF.

The chain employs TRBV7-9 and TRBJ2-7; 7 bases are shared with TRBD1. J gave up 7 bases and V 5 bases, and 8 bases lay outside the gene matches. The CDR3 is 13 amino acids. Germline V gene data show CDR1 as SEHNR and CDR2 as FQNEAQ (reference sequence). This CDR3 reads CASSQRQGEEQYF. DNA for the CDR3: TGTGCCAGCAGCCAACGGCAGGGGGAGGAGCAGTACTTC.

The J gene is TRBJ2-2, the V gene TRBV7-9; 9 positions match TRBD1. V trimming: 2 bases; J trimming: 8 bases; junction bases outside the gene matches: 15. CDR3 length equals 18 residues. Germline assignment: CDR1 SEHNR and CDR2 FQNEAQ (reference sequence). The CDR3 loop reads CASSLPSTGGNVRGELFF. DNA for the CDR3: TGTGCCAGCAGCTTACCAAGCACAGGGGGCAATGTGAGAGGGGAGCTGTTTTTT.

This chain connects TRBV2 to TRBJ2-3; D is uncertain. The CDR3 has 14 amino acids. Trimming shortened V by 7 bases and J by 4 bases, and 15 bases separated the two germline ends. Germline CDR1 SNHLY, CDR2 FYNNEI. The CDR3 spells CASIQMDLADTQYF. The CDR3 DNA is TGTGCCAGCATCCAAATGGATCTTGCAGATACGCAGTATTTT.

This clone was observed once. This chain joins TRBV9 and TRBJ2-2, with a tentative D call TRBD1 (6 bases). Germline lookup yields CDR1 SGDLS and CDR2 YYNGEE. CDR3 length: 13 residues. Trimming left V 2 bases short and J 8 bases short, with 10 bases between. CDR3 amino acids: CASSVGTSGELFF. The CDR3 DNA follows: TGTGCCAGCAGCGTGGGGACATCAGGGGAGCTGTTTTTT.

The chain uses TRBV6-1 and TRBJ2-7; TRBD2 matches at 11 bases. The CDR3 is 18 amino acids. Germline V gene sequence: CDR1 MNHNS, CDR2 SASEGT. V dropped 2 bases and J dropped 3; count of bases not matched to a gene: 12. CDR3 protein: CASSEWGLAEDYRYEQYF. As DNA, the CDR3 is TGTGCCAGCAGTGAATGGGGACTAGCGGAGGACTACCGCTACGAGCAGTACTTC.

The J gene is TRBJ1-2, the V gene TRBV29-1; D possibly corresponds to TRBD1 (5 bases). CDR3 length: 15 amino acids. Germline V gene lookup returns CDR1 SQVTM and CDR2 ANQGSEA. Trimming stripped 2 bases from V and 4 bases from J, with 17 bases between. The CDR3 DNA sequence: TGCAGCGTTGAACCCTGGGCTTTGGGGGGCTATGGCTACACCTTC. It yields the protein CSVEPWALGGYGYTF.

The chain uses TRBV7-9 and TRBJ2-7; the match to TRBD1 covers 7 bases. This CDR3 comprises 12 residues. Germline-derived CDR1 and CDR2 are SEHNR and FQNEAQ (reference sequence). J gave up 6 bases and V 5 bases, and 4 bases lay outside the gene matches. The CDR3, as DNA: TGTGCCAGCAGCCCGACAGGGAGCGAGCAGTACTTC. It encodes CASSPTGSEQYF.

In DNA, the CDR3 is TGTGCCAGCAGCTGGCCGGGGACAGGGGGACACTACGAGCAGTACTTC. It specifies CASSWPGTGGHYEQYF. This rearrangement joins TRBV5-8 to TRBJ2-7; TRBD1 matches at 11 bases. The CDR3 length is 16 residues. Unmatched junction bases numbered 8, after V lost 3 bases and J lost 3 bases. Germline lookup yields CDR1 SGHTS and CDR2 YDEGEE.

This chain joins TRBV19 and TRBJ1-6; 7 positions agree with TRBD1. Germline V gives CDR1 LNHDA, CDR2 SQIVND (reference sequence). With 5 bases clipped from V and 5 bases from J, the junction kept 3 bases outside the gene matches. The CDR3 runs to 14 residues. The DNA for the CDR3 is TGTGCCAGTAGTGTCGGACAGGATAATTCACCCCTCCACTTT. It yields the protein CASSVGQDNSPLHF.